Each of the 27 T cell receptor beta chains below was sequenced from the same sample in a study of monozygotic twins with inflammatory bowel disease. For each CDR3 protein, TCRdb gives one entry from its re-call of the 5' RACE reads, without DNA. The sample has approximately 160,000 distinct CDR3 sequences, and its top ten clones hold 2.8%. The sequenced sample was blood. These receptors came from a human donor with ulcerative colitis or Crohn's disease, or a healthy co-twin of an affected twin (not recorded which).

The chain recombines TRBV20-1 with TRBJ2-7. Germline values: CDR1 DFQATT, CDR2 SNEGSKA (reference sequence). This CDR3 is 11 amino acids long. This CDR3 reads CSARDSYEQYF.

The chain uses TRBV20-1 and TRBJ1-2; TCRdb reports TRBD1, a call that lacks DNA to check it against. Germline CDR1 DFQATT, CDR2 SNEGSKA (reference sequence). The CDR3 loop spans 13 amino acids. CDR3 loop: CSARTGGNYGYTF.

The rearrangement joins TRBV5-1 to TRBJ2-1; TCRdb's D call, TRBD1, is unchecked because there is no DNA. The CDR3 is made up of 15 amino acids. CDR1 and CDR2 (germline): SGHRS, YFSETQ. The CDR3 loop reads CASSRTDFSYNEQFF.

The CDR3 sequence: CASSGQGAIYEQFF. The J gene is TRBJ2-1, the V gene TRBV19; as DNA is missing, the TRBD1 call by TCRdb cannot be tested. The CDR3 is 14 amino acids. Germline V gene data show CDR1 as LNHDA and CDR2 as SQIVND (reference sequence).

This chain links TRBV25-1 with TRBJ2-7. The germline V gene encodes CDR1 MGHDK and CDR2 SYGVNS. The CDR3 length is 15 residues. This CDR3 reads CASSEWNRGTYEQYF.

The chain links TRBV7-9 to TRBJ1-6; the TRBD1 assignment by TCRdb is unverifiable without DNA. CDR1 is SEHNR and CDR2 is FQNEAQ in the germline V gene (reference sequence). This CDR3 spans 15 amino acids. The CDR3 loop reads CASRPGQLPNSPLHF.

The V and J genes are TRBV5-4 and TRBJ1-2; TCRdb picks TRBD1, but there is no DNA to check that call. This CDR3 comprises 14 residues. Germline CDR1 SGHNT, CDR2 YYREEE (reference sequence). CDR3 sequence: CASSPTGGAYGYTF.

The chain joins TRBV18 to TRBJ2-1. This CDR3 spans 11 amino acids. In germline, CDR1 is KGHSH, CDR2 LQKENI. CDR3 amino acids: CASSPTNEQFF.

V and J are TRBV5-1 and TRBJ2-1; TCRdb selects TRBD2, and the lack of DNA leaves this call unchecked. This CDR3 contains 14 residues. Germline assignment: CDR1 SGHRS and CDR2 YFSETQ. This CDR3 reads CASSPTSVANEQFF.

This chain joins TRBV11-1 and TRBJ2-7; TCRdb outputs TRBD1, but without DNA this stays unchecked. Germline V lookup: CDR1 SGHAT, CDR2 FQDESV (reference sequence). CDR3 length: 18 amino acids. This chain's CDR3 is CASSEIGGGGSGSYEQYF.

This sequence joins TRBV24-1 and TRBJ1-2; TCRdb names TRBD1, which stays unverified in the absence of DNA. The CDR3 runs 13 residues. CDR1 and CDR2 (germline): KGHDR, SFDVKD. CDR3 in amino acids: CATSQGTGAGYTF.

The chain employs TRBV13 and TRBJ2-5; TCRdb's assignment of TRBD1 cannot be checked, as there is no DNA. The CDR3 consists of 16 residues. Germline V gives CDR1 PRHDT, CDR2 FYEKMQ (reference sequence). CDR3 region: CASSPPMGGEVRIQYF.

The chain combines TRBV4-1 with TRBJ1-4; TCRdb reports TRBD1, a call that lacks DNA to check it against. The CDR3 runs 16 residues. Germline values: CDR1 MGHRA, CDR2 YSYEKL. CDR3 sequence reads: CASSQERPPRGEKLFF.

The genes are TRBV3-1 and TRBJ1-3. Germline-derived CDR1 and CDR2 are LGHDT and YNNKEL (reference sequence). The CDR3 is made up of 13 amino acids. CDR3 region: CASSAAVGNTIYF.

The V gene is TRBV28, the J gene TRBJ2-2; the TCRdb call, TRBD2, lacks DNA for checking. This CDR3 has 15 residues. Germline CDR1 and CDR2: MDHEN and SYDVKM. CDR3 protein: CASGRERQRTGELFF.

The V call is TRBV7-9, the J call TRBJ2-2; there is no DNA to check the TCRdb D call of TRBD1. The CDR3 is 13 residues long. The V gene's germline CDR1 is SEHNR and CDR2 FQNEAQ (reference sequence). CDR3: CASSHRATGELFF.

The genes are TRBV14 and TRBJ2-2; TCRdb gives TRBD1 as the D gene, but with no DNA this cannot be confirmed. Germline CDR1 is SGHDN and CDR2 is FVKESK. This CDR3 has 18 residues. This chain's CDR3 is CASSHRGRGTLNTGELFF. The full variable domain, with the rest looked up from reference TRBV14 and TRBJ2-2, is EAGVTQFPSHSVIEKGQTVTLRCDPISGHDNLYWYRRVMGKEIKFLLHFVKESKQDESGMPNNRFLAERTGGTYSTLKVQPAELEDSGVYFCASSHRGRGTLNTGELFFGEGSRLTVL.

The chain carries TRBV6-1 and TRBJ1-3. The CDR3 consists of 15 residues. Germline V CDR1 and CDR2: MNHNS, SASEGT. The CDR3 reads CASSSGTASGNTIYF.

The chain links TRBV9 to TRBJ2-7; TCRdb's assignment of TRBD1 cannot be checked, as there is no DNA. The CDR3 is made up of 15 amino acids. CDR1 and CDR2 (germline): SGDLS, YYNGEE. The CDR3 spells CASSAGQAEAYEQYF.

The chain is built from TRBV20-1 and TRBJ2-1; the TCRdb call, TRBD2, lacks DNA for checking. Germline V gene data show CDR1 as DFQATT and CDR2 as SNEGSKA (reference sequence). CDR3 length equals 15 residues. The CDR3 sequence is CSAQAGLSSYNEQFF.

This chain uses TRBV6-5 with TRBJ1-2; there is no DNA to check the TCRdb D call of TRBD1. The CDR3 runs 16 residues. From germline, CDR1 is MNHEY and CDR2 SVGAGI. The chain's CDR3 is CASSYSTPPWDYGYTF.

The J gene is TRBJ2-5, the V gene TRBV7-2; checking the TCRdb D call of TRBD2 is not possible without DNA. CDR1 is SGHTA, CDR2 FQGNSA, per germline. This CDR3 spans 14 amino acids. The CDR3 sequence: CASTKTSGLETQYF.

The J gene is TRBJ2-1, the V gene TRBV24-1; TCRdb gives TRBD1 as the D gene, but with no DNA this cannot be confirmed. The CDR3 is 13 residues long. CDR1 is KGHDR, CDR2 SFDVKD, per germline. This chain's CDR3 is CATSGDRGFEQFF.

The chain employs TRBV6-5 and TRBJ2-1; TCRdb gives TRBD2 as the D gene, but with no DNA this cannot be confirmed. Germline-derived CDR1 and CDR2 are MNHEY and SVGAGI. This CDR3 is 16 amino acids long. CDR3 amino acids: CASSYTGTSGYNEQFF.

J is TRBJ2-2 and V is TRBV28; the D gene TCRdb calls, TRBD1, cannot be checked with no DNA. Germline CDR1 and CDR2: MDHEN and SYDVKM. The CDR3 runs 17 residues. The CDR3 region is CASRPQGSRGTAGELFF.

The chain joins TRBV12-3 or TRBV12-4 to TRBJ1-5. The CDR3 length is 14 residues. CDR3 residues: CASSLGIENQPQHF.

The chain links TRBV5-4 to TRBJ1-4. CDR3 size: 15 residues. CDR1 and CDR2 from the germline V gene are SGHNT and YYREEE (reference sequence). CDR3 sequence: CASSFHSTTNEKLFF.